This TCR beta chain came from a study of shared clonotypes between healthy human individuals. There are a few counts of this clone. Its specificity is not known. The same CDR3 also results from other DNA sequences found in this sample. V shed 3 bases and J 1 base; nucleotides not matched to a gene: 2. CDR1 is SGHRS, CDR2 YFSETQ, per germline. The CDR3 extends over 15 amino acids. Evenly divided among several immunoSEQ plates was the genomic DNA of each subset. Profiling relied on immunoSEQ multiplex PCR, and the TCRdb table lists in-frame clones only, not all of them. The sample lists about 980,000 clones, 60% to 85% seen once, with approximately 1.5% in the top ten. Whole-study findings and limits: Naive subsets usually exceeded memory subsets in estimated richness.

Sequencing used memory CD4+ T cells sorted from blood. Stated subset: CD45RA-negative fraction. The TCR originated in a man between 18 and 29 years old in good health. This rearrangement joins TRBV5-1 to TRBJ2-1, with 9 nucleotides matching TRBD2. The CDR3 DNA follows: TGCGCCAGCAGCTCCAGCGGGGGGTCCTACAATGAGCAGTTCTTC. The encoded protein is CASSSSGGSYNEQFF.